This T cell receptor (beta chain) stems from a study of blood T cell repertoires in COVID-19. Study context: Sample material is recorded as cDNA or gDNA derived from T cells, B-cell-depleted T cells, or PBMCs.

Some clones are missing from TCRdb's copy, which holds only in-frame ones; the method was immunoSEQ multiplex PCR. The table has about 220,000 clones, roughly 88% seen once. The TCR was taken from a woman between 40 and 50 years old with acute COVID-19. Material for sequencing was PBMCs or T cells enriched from blood (not recorded which).

Written as DNA, the CDR3 is TGTGCCAGCAGCCTCGGAGGGGGGGGCAATCAGCCCCAGCATTTT. This sequence encodes CASSLGGGGNQPQHF. This chain connects TRBV7-9 to TRBJ1-5; tentative D call: TRBD1 (6 bases). The CDR3 consists of 15 residues. The V end was cut by 5 bases, the J end by 2 bases, with 13 bases between. Germline V gene lookup returns CDR1 SEHNR and CDR2 FQNEAQ (reference sequence).